Sequencing of this TCR beta chain was carried out in a study of blood T cell repertoires in COVID-19. Study in general: Samples representing acute and convalescent COVID-19 were sourced from the United States, Italy and Spain. PBMCs, B-cell-depleted T cells, or T cells were the source of the cDNA or gDNA that made up the material.

This clone was observed a single time. The V and J ends lost 4 bases and 8 bases, in that order; junction bases with no gene match: 8. This CDR3 has 15 amino acids. CDR1 and CDR2 (germline): LGHNA, YSLEER. In the authors' workflow: For nucleated cells, counts were estimated from reference gene primer amplification. Data came from immunoSEQ multiplex PCR; TCRdb stores just in-frame clones and leaves some out. Clonal size and the V and J genes are those of that table, whereas D and trimming came from the DNA. The sample has approximately 120,000 clones, approximately 82% seen once. This clonotype was obtained from an elderly man with active or convalescent COVID-19. The chain carries TRBV4-3 and TRBJ1-4; 9 bases agree with TRBD1. The sequencing sample was made of peripheral blood. The CDR3 nucleotides read TGCGCCAGCAGCCTAAACAGGGGGCCGGGGGAAAAACTGTTTTTT. This sequence encodes CASSLNRGPGEKLFF.